This TCR beta chain stems from a study of regulatory dendritic cells for organ transplantation. Sequenced by immunoSEQ multiplex PCR; TCRdb stores in-frame clones only, minus some. The data contain around 30,000 clones, about four fifths of them singletons. V lost 2 bases and J lost 10, with 7 bases in between. CDR1 SEHNR and CDR2 FQNEAQ come from the germline V gene (reference sequence). The CDR3 loop spans 11 amino acids. The V gene is TRBV7-9, the J gene TRBJ2-3; D remains unclear. The sample was naive CD4+ T cells from blood. As for subset: CD45RA+ naive T cells. This TCR derives from a human donor in good health. The DNA of the CDR3 is TGTGCCAGCAGCTTAATCGGAGCGCAGTATTTT. This encodes CASSLIGAQYF.